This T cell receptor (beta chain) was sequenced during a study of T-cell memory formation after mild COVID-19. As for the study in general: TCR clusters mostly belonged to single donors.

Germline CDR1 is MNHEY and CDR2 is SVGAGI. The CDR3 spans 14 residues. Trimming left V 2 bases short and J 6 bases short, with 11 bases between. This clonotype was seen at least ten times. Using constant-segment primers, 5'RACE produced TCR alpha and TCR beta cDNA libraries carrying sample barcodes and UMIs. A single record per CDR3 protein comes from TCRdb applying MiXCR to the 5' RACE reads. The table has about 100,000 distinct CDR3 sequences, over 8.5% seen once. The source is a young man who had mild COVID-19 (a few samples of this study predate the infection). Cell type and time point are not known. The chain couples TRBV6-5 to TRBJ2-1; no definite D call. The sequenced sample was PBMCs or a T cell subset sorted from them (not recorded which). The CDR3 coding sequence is TGTGCCAGCAGTTACGCGGCCGGTCTCAATGAGCAGTTCTTC. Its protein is CASSYAAGLNEQFF.